This entry lists 24 T cell receptor beta chains sequenced from one sample in a study of blood T cell repertoires in COVID-19. Repertoires were generated with immunoSEQ multiplex PCR, while TCRdb's copy carries only in-frame clones and drops some. Here the sample spans 130,000 to 150,000 clones, 65% to 85% being singletons. The specimen was peripheral blood. All receptors derive from a man between 60 and 75 years old with active or convalescent COVID-19.

CDR3 DNA sequence: TGTGCCAGCAGTCCCCTTCGGGAGACCCAGTACTTC. This encodes CASSPLRETQYF. The genes are TRBV6-1 and TRBJ2-5; D call uncertain. This CDR3 is built from 12 residues. In germline, CDR1 is MNHNS, CDR2 SASEGT. Between the trimmed V and J ends, which lost 5 bases and 5 bases, there was a span of 9 bases.

The J gene is TRBJ1-1, the V gene TRBV21-1. TRBV21-1 is annotated as a pseudogene. CDR3 length equals 14 residues. The CDR3 loop reads CASSRPGKDTEAFF. For the CDR3, the DNA is TGTGCCAGCTCTAGACCGGGGAAGGACACTGAAGCTTTCTTT.

The chain joins TRBV28 to TRBJ2-1, with TRBD2 as a possible D gene (5 bases). This CDR3 has 18 residues. Germline lookup yields CDR1 MDHEN and CDR2 SYDVKM. Trimming cost V 6 bases and J 2 bases, with 23 bases left between them. CDR3 DNA: TGTGCCAGCAGCCCTAAAGGACCGGGGAAAGCGGCCTACAATGAGCAGTTCTTC. This sequence encodes CASSPKGPGKAAYNEQFF. The entire variable domain, with the rest obtained from reference TRBV28 and TRBJ2-1, is as follows: DVKVTQSSRYLVKRTGEKVFLECVQDMDHENMFWYRQDPGLGLRLIYFSYDVKMKEKGDIPEGYSVSREKKERFSLILESASTNQTSMYLCASSPKGPGKAAYNEQFFGPGTRLTVL.

The gene calls are TRBV24-1 and TRBJ1-4; D ambiguous. Germline values: CDR1 KGHDR, CDR2 SFDVKD. The ends were cut back, 4 bases at V and 8 bases at J, with 25 bases in the middle. The CDR3 consists of 18 residues. CDR3 nucleotides: TGTGCCACCAGTGACTCCCCCGGGCGAGGGAGGATGGGGGAAAAACTGTTTTTT. It translates to CATSDSPGRGRMGEKLFF.

The chain combines TRBV5-1 with TRBJ1-3; D gene unclear. The length of the CDR3 is 17 residues. Trimming removed 4 bases from V and 0 bases from J, with 17 bases in between. The germline gives CDR1 SGHRS, CDR2 YFSETQ. The chain's CDR3 is CASSPVRHWSSGNTIYF. The CDR3 bases are TGCGCCAGCAGCCCGGTGAGGCACTGGAGCTCTGGAAACACCATATATTTT.

This clone was counted only a few times. As DNA, the CDR3 is TGTGCCAGCATGGCAGGGGATGGCTACACCTTC. Translated, it gives CASMAGDGYTF. The chain couples TRBV6-5 to TRBJ1-2; the D gene is possibly TRBD1 (6 bases). This CDR3 region has 11 residues. The V gene lost 7 bases and the J gene lost 6 bases, with 9 bases spanning the gap. Germline loops: CDR1 MNHEY, CDR2 SVGAGI.

The chain joins TRBV7-2 to TRBJ2-7; 7 nucleotides agree with TRBD2. The germline CDR1 and CDR2 sequences are SGHTA and FQGNSA. The J segment lost 2 bases and the V segment lost 4 bases, leaving 5 bases of the junction unmatched. The CDR3 length is 14 residues. The CDR3 loop reads CASSSQRGAYEQYF. The CDR3 region has the DNA TGTGCCAGCAGCTCTCAGCGGGGCGCCTACGAGCAGTACTTC.

The chain carries TRBV7-9 and TRBJ2-5; 9 positions agree with TRBD2. After removal of 5 bases from V and 3 bases from J, the junction contained 7 bases not matched to a gene. CDR3 length equals 15 residues. CDR1 SEHNR and CDR2 FQNEAQ come from the germline V gene (reference sequence). This CDR3 reads CASSPDLAGKETQYF. The CDR3 DNA sequence: TGTGCCAGCAGCCCAGACCTAGCGGGAAAAGAGACCCAGTACTTC.

The V and J genes are TRBV6-6 and TRBJ1-2, with 10 bases aligning to TRBD1. There are 17 residues in the CDR3. V was clipped by 5 bases and J by 4 bases; unmatched bases: 13. Germline lookup yields CDR1 MNHNY and CDR2 SVGAGI (reference sequence). As DNA, the CDR3 is TGTGCCAGCAGTCGCTCGACGACAGGGGGCGTTGGCTATGGCTACACCTTC. Its protein is CASSRSTTGGVGYGYTF.

This clone was found once. The V gene is TRBV18, the J gene TRBJ1-3; D call uncertain. The CDR3 spans 14 residues. Germline V gene sequence: CDR1 KGHSH, CDR2 LQKENI. Trimming pared 2 bases from V and 2 bases from J, leaving 7 bases between. CDR3 in amino acids: CASSPGTTGNTIYF. For the CDR3, the DNA is TGTGCCAGCTCACCAGGTACAACTGGAAACACCATATATTTT. The entire variable domain, with the rest obtained from reference TRBV18 and TRBJ1-3, is as follows: NAGVMQNPRHLVRRRGQEARLRCSPMKGHSHVYWYRQLPEEGLKFMVYLQKENIIDESGMPKERFSAEFPKEGPSILRIQQVVRGDSAAYFCASSPGTTGNTIYFGEGSWLTVV.

This chain joins TRBV5-5 and TRBJ2-7; D gene uncertain. This CDR3 has 15 amino acids. The germline V gene encodes CDR1 SGHKS and CDR2 YYEKEE (reference sequence). V was shortened by 0 bases and J by 5 bases, with 15 bases between the two germline ends. CDR3 sequence: CASSLAVQPGHEQYF. CDR3 nucleotide sequence: TGTGCCAGCAGCTTGGCTGTACAGCCAGGTCACGAGCAGTACTTC.

CDR3 in amino acids: CASRRTTSSYEQYF. CDR3 nucleotide sequence: TGTGCCAGCAGGAGGACAACGAGCTCCTACGAGCAGTACTTC. The chain joins TRBV6-5 to TRBJ2-7; D is possibly TRBD1 (5 bases). This CDR3 has 14 residues. The V end was cut by 6 bases, the J end by 0 bases, with 12 bases between. Germline CDR1 reads MNHEY; CDR2 reads SVGAGI.

The J gene is TRBJ2-1, the V gene TRBV11-2; D might be TRBD2 (5 bases). Trimming removed 5 bases at V and 9 bases at J, with 17 bases between. CDR3 length: 14 residues. Germline CDR1 and CDR2: SGHAT and FQNNGV. The CDR3 DNA is TGTGCCAGCAGCCCTCTTGGGAGAGGAGGTGAGCAGTTCTTC. This gives the protein CASSPLGRGGEQFF.

The rearrangement uses TRBV7-2 and TRBJ2-5; TRBD1 matches 10 bases. The CDR3 runs 15 residues. The ends lost 3 bases at V and 5 bases at J; junction bases unmatched: 6. Germline values: CDR1 SGHTA, CDR2 FQGNSA. This CDR3 is CASSFRDRGGETQYF. CDR3 coding DNA: TGTGCCAGCAGCTTTCGGGACAGGGGTGGTGAGACCCAGTACTTC.

J is TRBJ1-4 and V is TRBV5-1; no clear D gene. Germline V lookup: CDR1 SGHRS, CDR2 YFSETQ. Trimming shortened V by 0 bases and J by 0 bases, and 6 bases separated the two germline ends. The CDR3 totals 15 residues. The DNA of the CDR3 is TGCGCCAGCAGCTTGGCCTTTTCAACTAATGAAAAACTGTTTTTT. This sequence encodes CASSLAFSTNEKLFF.

This chain connects TRBV7-2 to TRBJ2-3, with 8 bases lining up with TRBD2. This CDR3 contains 18 residues. Germline V CDR1 and CDR2: SGHTA, FQGNSA. V was pared by 2 bases and J by 4 bases, with 14 bases of the junction left unmatched. CDR3 DNA sequence: TGTGCCAGCAGCTTATCAAGGGGTCTAGCGGGTTCGGCAGATACGCAGTATTTT. Translated, it gives CASSLSRGLAGSADTQYF.

The genes are TRBV4-3 and TRBJ2-3; 9 positions agree with TRBD1. CDR1 LGHNA and CDR2 YSLEER come from the germline V gene. The CDR3 contains 14 residues. V shed 4 bases and J 4 bases; nucleotides not matched to a gene: 3. CDR3 in DNA: TGCGCCAGCAGCCTGGGACAGGGAGCAGATACGCAGTATTTT. Its protein product is CASSLGQGADTQYF.

CDR3 bases: TGTGCCAGCAGTTTAATTTGGGCCCCAGCTTTCTTT. Translating it yields CASSLIWAPAFF. This chain uses TRBV12-3 or TRBV12-4 with TRBJ1-1; the D is unclear. CDR3 length: 12 amino acids. V was cut by 2 bases and J by 10 bases, with 11 bases left in between.

The rearrangement uses TRBV28 and TRBJ1-5, with TRBD1 identical over 10 bases. V lost 6 bases and J lost 7; bases outside the gene matches: 9. CDR3 length: 15 amino acids. Germline V CDR1 and CDR2: MDHEN, SYDVKM. CDR3 amino acids: CASSPMTGGGQPQHF. As DNA, the CDR3 is TGTGCCAGCAGCCCCATGACAGGGGGCGGGCAGCCCCAGCATTTT.

The sample holds one count of this clone. The rearrangement uses TRBV7-9 and TRBJ1-4, with 8 bases fitting TRBD1. The germline gives CDR1 SEHNR, CDR2 FQNEAQ (reference sequence). J gave up 10 bases and V 5 bases, and 12 bases lay outside the gene matches. CDR3 length: 15 amino acids. CDR3 coding DNA: TGTGCCAGCAGCCCAGGGGGCGCAGCATTCGGAAAACTGTTTTTT. Its protein is CASSPGGAAFGKLFF.

V and J are TRBV14 and TRBJ2-1; 7 bases are shared with TRBD2. The CDR3 is made up of 13 amino acids. V lost 0 bases to trimming and J lost 10 bases; unmatched junction nucleotides: 3. Germline CDR1 reads SGHDN; CDR2 reads FVKESK. The CDR3 DNA sequence: TGTGCCAGCAGCCAAGAACTGCGGGGGGAGCAGTTCTTC. This encodes CASSQELRGEQFF.

The V and J genes are TRBV19 and TRBJ2-7, with a tentative D call TRBD1 (6 bases). Germline CDR1 reads LNHDA; CDR2 reads SQIVND (reference sequence). V was pared by 4 bases and J by 0 bases, with 22 bases between. The CDR3 extends over 18 amino acids. The CDR3 protein is CASSSHDRTAYRSYEQYF. CDR3 DNA sequence: TGTGCCAGTAGTAGCCACGATCGGACAGCCTACCGCTCCTACGAGCAGTACTTC. The variable domain in full, completed from reference TRBV19 and TRBJ2-7, reads DGGITQSPKYLFRKEGQNVTLSCEQNLNHDAMYWYRQDPGQGLRLIYYSQIVNDFQKGDIAEGYSVSREKKESFPLTVTSAQKNPTAFYLCASSSHDRTAYRSYEQYFGPGTRLTVT.

The rearrangement joins TRBV18 to TRBJ2-7; D gene ambiguous. This CDR3 has 12 amino acids. Per the germline V gene, CDR1 is KGHSH and CDR2 is LQKENI. V shed 1 base and J shed 4 bases, with 5 bases lying between them. The CDR3 reads CASSPQAYEQYF. The CDR3 coding sequence is TGTGCCAGCTCACCACAAGCTTACGAGCAGTACTTC.

This clone has more than one count but fewer than ten. This chain links TRBV6-5 with TRBJ1-2; 10 nucleotides align to TRBD1. The CDR3 has 14 residues. The trim removed 6 bases at V and 7 bases at J, leaving 8 bases unmatched. Germline assignment: CDR1 MNHEY and CDR2 SVGAGI. Here the CDR3 reads CASRSTGGVGGYTF. DNA for the CDR3: TGTGCCAGCAGGTCGACAGGGGGCGTTGGTGGCTACACCTTC.